This TCR beta chain was sequenced during a study of shared clonotypes between healthy human individuals. About the research overall: Donors consisted of a couple of women and a few men between 18 and 49. Per-donor plates numbered three CD4 naive, three CD4 memory, two CD8 naive and one CD8 memory. Regarding the study as a whole: Clonotypes which were not shared had lower generation probabilities than clonotypes that all four donors shared.

Between the trimmed V and J ends, which lost 2 bases and 1 base, there was a span of 8 bases. CDR1 and CDR2 from the germline V gene are SQVTM and ANQGSEA. The CDR3 is 13 amino acids. Clones were read by immunoSEQ multiplex PCR, and TCRdb kept only the in-frame ones, dropping some. The table has fewer than 3 million clones, roughly 92% seen once. Regarding this clone: What it recognizes is unknown.

Sequencing was carried out using naive CD4+ T cells from PBMCs. The subset was: CD45RA+ positively selected. The receptor was isolated from a young man in good health. Some clones in this sample may be carry-over from other donors' samples. The chain uses TRBV29-1 and TRBJ2-5; no clear D. Written as DNA, the CDR3 is TGCAGCGTTGAACGGGCAGTCCAAGAGACCCAGTACTTC. It translates to CSVERAVQETQYF.